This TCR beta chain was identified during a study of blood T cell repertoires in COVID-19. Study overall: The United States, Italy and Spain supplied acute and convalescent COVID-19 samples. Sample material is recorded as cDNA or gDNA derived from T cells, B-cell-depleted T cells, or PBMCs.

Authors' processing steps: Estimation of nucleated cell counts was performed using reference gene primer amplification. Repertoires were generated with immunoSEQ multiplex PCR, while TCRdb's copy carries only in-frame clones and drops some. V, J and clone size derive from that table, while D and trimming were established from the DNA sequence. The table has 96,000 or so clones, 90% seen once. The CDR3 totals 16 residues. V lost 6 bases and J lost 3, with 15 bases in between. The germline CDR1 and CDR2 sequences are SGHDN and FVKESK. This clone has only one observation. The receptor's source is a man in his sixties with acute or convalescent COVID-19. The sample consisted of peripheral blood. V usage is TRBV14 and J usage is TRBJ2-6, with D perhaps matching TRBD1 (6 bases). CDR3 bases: TGTGCCAGCAGTATACGGACAGTCGGTGGGGCCAACGTCCTGACTTTC. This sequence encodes CASSIRTVGGANVLTF.